This T cell receptor (beta chain) was sequenced for a study of CD8 T cells in ankylosing spondylitis (dated by TCRdb to the late 2010s). For the wider study: The study profiled T cell receptor beta repertoires in healthy donors and ankylosing spondylitis patients to find disease-linked TCR variants. The whole study cohort included over 85 healthy donors and around 24 ankylosing spondylitis patients. Peripheral blood samples were taken, and synovial fluid was additionally collected from ankylosing spondylitis patients. General conclusions and limits of the study: According to the report, matched synovial fluid samples from ankylosing spondylitis patients were significantly enriched for the disease-linked clones. A TCR beta motif of roughly 8 highly homologous amino acid variants appeared characteristic of blood from ankylosing spondylitis patients. A CD8+ phenotype was shown by the disease-linked clones, which were found at relatively low frequencies in peripheral blood. Some motif variants were previously reported in synovial fluid and blood of reactive arthritis patients, suggesting common disease-initiation mechanisms.

The CDR3 numbers 17 residues from cysteine through phenylalanine. The read is trimmed to its CDR3 DNA, 51 bases read in frame from base 1. The germline V gene gives CDR1 as MGHRA and CDR2 as YSYEKL. V was cut back by 2 bases and J by 3 bases, leaving a gap of 17 bases between them. The sequencer listed for this sample is Illumina HiSeq 2500. Quantitative 5'-RACE with molecular barcodes was used to prepare TCR beta libraries. In the source study's methods: A new computational method, built on a probabilistic model of VDJ rearrangement, was used to identify disease-linked TCR variants. The public reads were reanalyzed by TCRdb: fastp trimming at Q25, MiXCR alignment, in-frame beta chains only. Every distinct CDR3 protein forms one entry, paired with its most common genes and DNA. The V and J calls were determined by TCRdb, not by the authors. The sample contains about 800,000 distinct CDR3 sequences, about an eighth of them found a single time. Together, the top ten hold 0.51% of the sample.

A few counts support this clonotype. Its antigen remains unidentified. No much larger clonotype is one base removed from it; base qualities were not supplied. The receptor's source is a male donor with ankylosing spondylitis. This receptor chain uses TRBV4-1 and TRBJ1-3, and perhaps TRBD1 as D gene, on 5 matching bases. Material for sequencing was blood, either unsorted or a sorted T cell fraction (not recorded which). The DNA reads TGCGCCAGCAGCCAAACTCAGGGCAGTTCATATGGAAACACCATATATTTT. Its protein reads: CASSQTQGSSYGNTIYF.